This TCR beta chain was captured by sequencing in a study of Ad26.COV2.S vaccination and SARS-CoV-2 variants. About the study: By the intramuscular route, Ad26.COV2.S was given once, or twice 56 days apart. Overall study results and limits: Recipients given vaccine exceeded placebo recipients in spike-specific TCR breadth. In TCR breadth and depth analyses, total T cell responses may have been underestimated.

As for this clone: The target antigen is unknown.

The CDR3 loop spans 14 amino acids. Trimming took 4 bases from V and 4 from J; bases not matched to a gene: 9. Germline V gene sequence: CDR1 SQVTM, CDR2 ANQGSEA. This sample's treatment: about 20 received Ad26.COV2.S at low or high dose, single or two shots; five or six received placebo; per-sample allocation not given. Sampling occurred on day 63 after the first vaccine or placebo injection. Ad26.COV2.S expressed prefusion-stabilized spike from the original Wuhan strain. The table came from immunoSEQ multiplex PCR; TCRdb's copy has only in-frame clones and leaves some out. The table has hundreds of thousands of clones, 87% seen once; the top ten hold 3.4%.

The starting material was peripheral blood, obtained in a trial of Ad26.COV2.S vaccine versus placebo. The gene calls are TRBV29-1 and TRBJ1-2, with TRBD1 matching 7 bases. This TCR came from a person aged 18-65 years who received the Ad26.COV2.S COVID-19 vaccine or a placebo. The CDR3 sequence is CSVAVQGTSYGYTF. The CDR3 nucleotides read TGCAGCGTTGCGGTACAGGGGACCTCCTATGGCTACACCTTC. The full variable domain, with the rest looked up from reference TRBV29-1 and TRBJ1-2, is SAVISQKPSRDICQRGTSLTIQCQVDSQVTMMFWYRQQPGQSLTLIATANQGSEATYESGFVIDKFPISRPNLTFSTLTVSNMSPEDSSIYLCSVAVQGTSYGYTFGSGTRLTVV.